The sequence of this TCR beta chain was determined in a study of identical twins. Trimming pared 3 bases from V and 8 bases from J, leaving 16 bases between. This CDR3 region has 14 residues. Germline V lookup: CDR1 SNHLY, CDR2 FYNNEI. TCRdb passed the 5' RACE reads through MiXCR, listing each CDR3 protein once. The sample has 1.5 million to 2 million distinct CDR3 sequences, roughly 35% seen once. Healthy Caucasian individuals made up all the donors. Study-wide results and caveats: There was more out-of-frame TCR alpha sharing in monozygotic twins than models estimated. Insertions were fewer in abundant cord blood beta clonotypes, whereas memory repertoires showed none of this pattern.

A note on this clonotype: Its antigen is unidentified.

The chain links TRBV2 to TRBJ1-2; D is possibly TRBD1 (5 bases). The receptor's source is a newborn girl in good health. Sequenced material: cord blood. Here the CDR3 DNA reads TGTGCCAGCAGTGATAGAGGACACTTAAGGGGCTACACCTTC. Translating gives CASSDRGHLRGYTF.